This is a list of T cell receptor beta chains from one sample in a study of cytomegalovirus exposure and HLA in healthy donors. Here immunoSEQ multiplex PCR was the method, and the copy in TCRdb shows in-frame clones only, minus some. The table has about 130,000 clones, approximately 77% seen once; the top ten hold under 2.5%. The sequenced sample consisted of PBMCs. The receptor source for this set is a man in his thirties or forties in good health and CMV-seronegative. CDR3s include the opening cysteine and the closing phenylalanine or tryptophan. D genes are given only for firm matches. Clone size appears in some rows only: once, few, many, or a class for an expanded clone.

clone size	D gene	V gene	J gene	CDR3 DNA	CDR3 protein
.	.	TRBV9	TRBJ1-5	TGTGCCAGCAGCTCAGAGGAGGGAATCAATCAGCCCCAGCATTTT	CASSSEEGINQPQHF
.	.	TRBV11-2	TRBJ1-2	TGTGCCAGCAGCTTAGGAGGCAGTGTCGACTATGGCTACACCTTC	CASSLGGSVDYGYTF
.	TRBD1	TRBV30	TRBJ2-7	TGTGCCTGGAGCGCTGGGACAGGCTACTACGAGCAGTACTTC	CAWSAGTGYYEQYF
.	.	TRBV5-1	TRBJ2-5	TGCGCCAGCAGCTTGGCCGCGGGGTTAGAGACCCAGTACTTC	CASSLAAGLETQYF
.	TRBD1	TRBV19	TRBJ2-2	TGTGCCAGTAGTAACAGGGGTAACACCGGGGAGCTGTTTTTT	CASSNRGNTGELFF
once	.	TRBV6-5	TRBJ2-5	TGTGCCAGCAAACGAGGGAGCTTTACTGGAGAGACCCAGTACTTC	CASKRGSFTGETQYF
.	TRBD2	TRBV15	TRBJ2-3	TGTGCCACCAGCAGCGGGAGGGCCGTGGATACGCAGTATTTT	CATSSGRAVDTQYF
.	TRBD2	TRBV5-4	TRBJ2-1	TGTGCCAGCAGCTTGATTGCGGGAGGGGAGCAGTTCTTC	CASSLIAGGEQFF
few	TRBD2	TRBV19	TRBJ2-1	TGTGCCAGTAGTTATCACGGGAGGGCCGTTGGGACGAGCTCCTACAATGAGCAGTTCTTC	CASSYHGRAVGTSSYNEQFF
.	.	TRBV5-8	TRBJ2-3	TGTGCCAGCAGCCTAGGACAGTTTAGCACAGATACGCAGTATTTT	CASSLGQFSTDTQYF
.	TRBD2	TRBV10-2	TRBJ2-7	TGCGCCAGCAGTGAGGCCCTTGGTGGCGGGAGTGGGTACGAGCAGTACTTC	CASSEALGGGSGYEQYF
.	TRBD2	TRBV6-5	TRBJ2-3	TGTGCCAGCAGTCGGACTAGCGGGATTGGAGATACGCAGTATTTT	CASSRTSGIGDTQYF
.	.	TRBV25-1	TRBJ2-7	TGTGCCAGCAGTGTGGAGGGTCTTAGCTCCTACGAGCAGTACTTC	CASSVEGLSSYEQYF
.	.	TRBV27	TRBJ2-5	TGTGCCACGAAAGGTCTAGACTGGGAGACCCAGTACTTC	CATKGLDWETQYF
.	TRBD1	TRBV15	TRBJ2-3	TGTGCCACCAGCGGATCAGGGGGCCCACACACAGATACGCAGTATTTT	CATSGSGGPHTDTQYF
.	.	TRBV12-5	TRBJ1-1	TGTGCTAGTGGTTTGGTACCCCCAGCGCTACAAGAAGCTTTCTTT	CASGLVPPALQEAFF
.	TRBD2	TRBV28	TRBJ2-7	TGTGCCATAGGGTCGGGGGGGGAGTACGAGCAGTACTTC	CAIGSGGEYEQYF
.	.	TRBV10-3	TRBJ1-3	TGTGCCATCAGTGAGGGAGGGCCCAGCTCTGGAAACACCATATATTTT	CAISEGGPSSGNTIYF
.	TRBD1	TRBV23-1	TRBJ2-7	TGCGCCAGCATTGGTCGACAGGGCGGTATGGGATACGAGCAGTACTTC	CASIGRQGGMGYEQYF
.	.	TRBV6-1	TRBJ2-3	TGTGCCAGCAGCCCCGTCGGACGGGGTACGGGTACGCAGTATTTT	CASSPVGRGTGTQYF
.	TRBD2	TRBV11-2	TRBJ2-1	TGTGCCAGCAGCTTAGATCGGACTAGCGGGAGATCGGACAATGAGCAGTTCTTC	CASSLDRTSGRSDNEQFF
.	TRBD1	TRBV28	TRBJ2-7	TGTGCCAGCAGTCCCGGGACAGGGGGGGACGAGCAGTACTTC	CASSPGTGGDEQYF
few	TRBD2	TRBV5-1	TRBJ2-3	TGCGCCAGCAGCTCACCAGCGGGGATCATCACAGATACGCAGTATTTT	CASSSPAGIITDTQYF
.	.	TRBV5-1	TRBJ2-1	TGCGCCAGCAGCCCCGTAGGGAGCTCCTACAATGAGCAGTTCTTC	CASSPVGSSYNEQFF
.	.	TRBV28	TRBJ2-7	TGTGCCAGCACCACCTCCCGAACAGGTAGATGGTACGAGCAGTACTTC	CASTTSRTGRWYEQYF
.	.	TRBV5-4	TRBJ2-7	TGTGCCAGCAGCTTGGCCGCAGGGCTCTCCTACGAGCAGTACTTC	CASSLAAGLSYEQYF
.	TRBD1	TRBV28	TRBJ2-2	TGTGCCAGCGGGCCACCTTCAGGGGGCGGCACCGGGGAGCTGTTTTTT	CASGPPSGGGTGELFF
.	TRBD1	TRBV7-9	TRBJ1-1	TGTGCCAGCAGCTGGGACAGGAACACTGAAGCTTTCTTT	CASSWDRNTEAFF
.	.	TRBV19	TRBJ2-1	TGTGCCAGTAGTACGGGACATACCCCACCTTACAATGAGCAGTTCTTC	CASSTGHTPPYNEQFF
.	TRBD2	TRBV6-6	TRBJ2-4	TGTGCCAGCAGTTACCCTAGCGGGTTCGGGGACATTCAGTACTTC	CASSYPSGFGDIQYF
.	.	TRBV12-5	TRBJ2-1	TGTGCTAGTGGCCCGGGACTGGCGAATGAGCAGTTCTTC	CASGPGLANEQFF
once	.	TRBV5-1	TRBJ1-4	TGCGCCAGCAGCTTGGTCGGCGGTTCTAATGAAAAACTGTTTTTT	CASSLVGGSNEKLFF
.	.	TRBV19	TRBJ1-1	TGTGCCAGTAGTATACAGGGTGACACTGAAGCTTTCTTT	CASSIQGDTEAFF
.	TRBD1	TRBV5-6	TRBJ1-1	TGTGCCAGCAGCCCCGAACAGGGGGCGGACACTGAAGCTTTCTTT	CASSPEQGADTEAFF
few	TRBD2	TRBV7-9	TRBJ2-7	TGTGCCAGCAGCCAGCGGGGAGAACTCGAGCAGTACTTC	CASSQRGELEQYF
.	TRBD1	TRBV6-5	TRBJ2-1	TGTGCCAGCAGACGAGACCGGGACAGACACAATGAGCAGTTCTTC	CASRRDRDRHNEQFF
.	.	TRBV10-3	TRBJ1-5	TGTGCCATCAGCGAGCAGGGTGGTCAGCCCCAGCATTTT	CAISEQGGQPQHF
.	.	TRBV6-4	TRBJ2-2	TGTGCCAGCAGCTCAGGGGTAGCCGGGGAGCTGTTTTTT	CASSSGVAGELFF